This T cell receptor (beta chain) was observed in a study of neurological immune-mediated disorders. The CDR3 contains 14 residues. Germline V gene lookup returns CDR1 SSHAT and CDR2 FNYEAQ (reference sequence). The junction had 4 bases not matched to a gene; V was cut back by 4 bases and J by 7 bases. A 10-nucleotide random UMI tagged transcripts in template-switch 5'RACE cDNA synthesis. TCRdb re-derived calls from the 5' RACE reads in MiXCR, one entry per CDR3 protein. Here the sample spans about 40,000 distinct CDR3 sequences, around 2.5% being singletons. This clonotype was seen at least ten times. Its antigen is unidentified. Overall study findings and caveats: Phylogenetic grouping assigned the repertoires of 18 of 34 multiple sclerosis patients to a single related-CDR3 cluster, which may represent a signature. CDR3 amino acid sequences found in expanded clones were never shared across subjects, suggesting private repertoires in all groups. There was no association between the multiple sclerosis repertoire cluster and any clinical or MRI feature.

The rearrangement joins TRBV7-7 to TRBJ2-3; 11 positions match TRBD1. The receptor was isolated from a man aged 45-65 years with multiple sclerosis. The sequenced sample was PBMCs. CDR3 in amino acids: CASSSGQGANTQYF. The DNA of the CDR3 is TGTGCCAGCAGCTCCGGACAGGGGGCGAATACGCAGTATTTT.